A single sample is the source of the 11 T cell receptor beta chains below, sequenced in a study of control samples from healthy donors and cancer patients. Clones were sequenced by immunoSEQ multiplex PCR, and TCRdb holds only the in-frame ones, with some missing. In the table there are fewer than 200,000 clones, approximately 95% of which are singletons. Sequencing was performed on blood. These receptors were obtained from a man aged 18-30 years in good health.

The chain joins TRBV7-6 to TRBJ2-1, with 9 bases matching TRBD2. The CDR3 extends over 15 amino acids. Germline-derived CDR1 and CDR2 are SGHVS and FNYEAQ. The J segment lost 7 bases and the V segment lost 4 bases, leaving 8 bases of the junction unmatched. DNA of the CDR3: TGTGCCAGCAGCTCGATGGGACTAGCAGGTAATGAGCAGTTCTTC. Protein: CASSSMGLAGNEQFF.

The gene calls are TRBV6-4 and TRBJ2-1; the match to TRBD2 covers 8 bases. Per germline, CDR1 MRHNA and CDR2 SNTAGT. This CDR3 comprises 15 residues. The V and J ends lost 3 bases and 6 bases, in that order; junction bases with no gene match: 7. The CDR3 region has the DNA TGTGCCAGCAGTGAAGGGACGGGGGGGCGCAATGAGCAGTTCTTC. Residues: CASSEGTGGRNEQFF.

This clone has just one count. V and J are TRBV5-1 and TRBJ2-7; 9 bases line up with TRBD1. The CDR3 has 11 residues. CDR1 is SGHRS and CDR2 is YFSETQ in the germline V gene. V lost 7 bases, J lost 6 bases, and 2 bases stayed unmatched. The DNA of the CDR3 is TGCGCCAGCGGACAGGGGACCGAGCAGTACTTC. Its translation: CASGQGTEQYF.

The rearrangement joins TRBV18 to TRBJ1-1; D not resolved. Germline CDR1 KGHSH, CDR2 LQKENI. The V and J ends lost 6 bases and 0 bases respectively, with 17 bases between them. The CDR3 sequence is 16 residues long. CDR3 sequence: CASSSQPADLNTEAFF. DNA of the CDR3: TGTGCCAGCTCCTCTCAGCCGGCAGACTTGAACACTGAAGCTTTCTTT.

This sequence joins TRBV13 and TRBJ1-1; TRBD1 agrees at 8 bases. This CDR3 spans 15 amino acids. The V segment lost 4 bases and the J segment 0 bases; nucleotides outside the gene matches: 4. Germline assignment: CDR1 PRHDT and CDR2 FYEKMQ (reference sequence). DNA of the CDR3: TGTGCCAGCAGCTCCGGGACAGGTTTGAACACTGAAGCTTTCTTT. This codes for CASSSGTGLNTEAFF.

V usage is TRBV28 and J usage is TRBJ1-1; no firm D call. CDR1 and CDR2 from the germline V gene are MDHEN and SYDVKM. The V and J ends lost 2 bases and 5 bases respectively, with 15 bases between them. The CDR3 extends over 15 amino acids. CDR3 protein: CASSLGRRAWTEAFF. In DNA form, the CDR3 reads TGTGCCAGCAGTTTAGGGCGTAGGGCTTGGACTGAAGCTTTCTTT. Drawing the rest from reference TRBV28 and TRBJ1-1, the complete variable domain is DVKVTQSSRYLVKRTGEKVFLECVQDMDHENMFWYRQDPGLGLRLIYFSYDVKMKEKGDIPEGYSVSREKKERFSLILESASTNQTSMYLCASSLGRRAWTEAFFGQGTRLTVV.

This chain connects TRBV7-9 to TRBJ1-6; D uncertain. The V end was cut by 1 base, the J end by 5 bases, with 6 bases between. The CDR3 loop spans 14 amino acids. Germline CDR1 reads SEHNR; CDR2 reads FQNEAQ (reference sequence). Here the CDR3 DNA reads TGTGCCAGCAGCTTAGGGCGGGATAATTCACCCCTCCACTTT. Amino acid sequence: CASSLGRDNSPLHF.

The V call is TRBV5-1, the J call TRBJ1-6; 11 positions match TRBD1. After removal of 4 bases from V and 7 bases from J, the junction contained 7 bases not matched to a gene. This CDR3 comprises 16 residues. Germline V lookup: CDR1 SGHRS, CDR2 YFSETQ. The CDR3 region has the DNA TGCGCCAGCAGCATAACCGGGACAGGGGGAAATTCACCCCTCCACTTT. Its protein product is CASSITGTGGNSPLHF. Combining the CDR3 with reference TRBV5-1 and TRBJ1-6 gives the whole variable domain KAGVTQTPRYLIKTRGQQVTLSCSPISGHRSVSWYQQTPGQGLQFLFEYFSETQRNKGNFPGRFSGRQFSNSRSEMNVSTLELGDSALYLCASSITGTGGNSPLHFGNGTRLTVT.

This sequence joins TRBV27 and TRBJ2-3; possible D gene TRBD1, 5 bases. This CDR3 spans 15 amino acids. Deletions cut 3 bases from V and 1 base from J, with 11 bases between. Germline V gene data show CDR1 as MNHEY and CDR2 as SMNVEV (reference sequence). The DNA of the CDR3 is TGTGCCAGCAGTTTTTACAGGAGTGGCACAGATACGCAGTATTTT. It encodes CASSFYRSGTDTQYF.

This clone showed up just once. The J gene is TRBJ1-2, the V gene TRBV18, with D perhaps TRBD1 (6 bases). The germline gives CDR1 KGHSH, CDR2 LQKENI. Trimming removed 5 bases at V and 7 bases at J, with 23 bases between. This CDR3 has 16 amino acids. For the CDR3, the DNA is TGTGCCAGCTCAAGGACACGGGGGCGTGAGGAAGGTGGCTACACCTTC. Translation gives CASSRTRGREEGGYTF.

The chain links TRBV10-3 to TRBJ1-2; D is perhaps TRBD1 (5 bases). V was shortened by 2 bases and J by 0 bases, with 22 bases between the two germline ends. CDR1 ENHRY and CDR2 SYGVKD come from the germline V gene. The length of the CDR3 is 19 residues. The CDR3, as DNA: TGTGCCATCAGTGAGAGGTTCTCGGCACTGACAGACCCTAACTATGGCTACACCTTC. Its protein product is CAISERFSALTDPNYGYTF.